The rows below give T cell receptor beta chains drawn from one sample of a study of technical replicates of blood from a few donors. Only in-frame clones appear in the TCRdb table, and some are missing; sequencing was by immunoSEQ multiplex PCR. The table includes about 76,000 clones, more than 85% detected once. Sequenced material: T cells isolated from PBMCs. Source of these receptors: a human donor in good health. CDR3s include the opening cysteine and the closing phenylalanine or tryptophan. The D gene is left open where the match is weak. Size is omitted from some rows. Given values are once, few, many or a class for expanded clones.

v_call	d_call	j_call	clone_size	cdr3_nt	cdr3_aa
TRBV5-6	TRBD1	TRBJ2-5	.	TGTGCCAGCAGCTTGGCCGGGACAGACCTACAAGAGACCCAGTACTTC	CASSLAGTDLQETQYF
TRBV2	.	TRBJ2-5	.	TGTGCCAGCAGTGAACAGGAGACCCAGTACTTC	CASSEQETQYF
TRBV6-4	TRBD2	TRBJ2-1	.	TGTGCCAGCAGTGACTCAGGGCTAGCGGGAGGGAGACTTACCGAGAATGAGCAGTTCTTC	CASSDSGLAGGRLTENEQFF
TRBV28	.	TRBJ1-1	.	TGTGCCAGCAGTTTGACTGGGGGGGCTGAAGCTTTCTTT	CASSLTGGAEAFF
TRBV6-1	.	TRBJ2-7	.	TGTGCCAGCAGGAGGGACTGGTCCTACGAGCAGTACTTC	CASRRDWSYEQYF
TRBV28	TRBD1	TRBJ1-2	.	TGTGCCAGCAAAACCCACAGGGGGCGGAACTATGGCTACACCTTC	CASKTHRGRNYGYTF
TRBV5-6	.	TRBJ2-7	.	TGTGCCAGCAGCTTGCCCAGTTCCCAAGAGCAGTACTTC	CASSLPSSQEQYF
TRBV18	TRBD1	TRBJ2-7	.	TGTGCCAGCTCACCGGCGACAGGGGGCGGCTACGAGCAGTACTTC	CASSPATGGGYEQYF
TRBV19	TRBD2	TRBJ2-1	.	TGTGCCAGTAGACCAGATAGCGGGAGGGCAGACAATGAGCAGTTCTTC	CASRPDSGRADNEQFF
TRBV7-8	.	TRBJ2-3	.	TGTGCCAGCAGCCTAGAGAGACTACCCTCAGATACGCAGTATTTT	CASSLERLPSDTQYF
TRBV7-6	TRBD1	TRBJ1-2	.	TGTGCCAGCAGCTTAGTTTCAGGGGGCAACTATGGCTACACCTTC	CASSLVSGGNYGYTF
TRBV25-1	.	TRBJ1-2	.	TGTGCCAGCAGTGTTAACAGCTACGGCTACACCTTC	CASSVNSYGYTF
TRBV4-1	TRBD2	TRBJ2-1	.	TGCGCCAGCAGCCGTCCGGGACTAGGCTACAATGAGCAGTTCTTC	CASSRPGLGYNEQFF
TRBV12-5	.	TRBJ2-7	.	TGTGCTAGTGGTTTGTCGACTAGCTACGAGCAGTACTTC	CASGLSTSYEQYF
TRBV2	.	TRBJ2-3	.	TGTGCCAGCAGTGCAGTGGGGGGGCCTGAAGATACGCAGTATTTT	CASSAVGGPEDTQYF
TRBV7-9	.	TRBJ2-7	.	TGTGCCAGCAGCTTAACCGGCTACGAGCAGTACTTC	CASSLTGYEQYF
TRBV27	.	TRBJ2-7	once	TGTGCCAGCAGTCCAACTGGTGTAGTTACCTACGAGCAGTACTTC	CASSPTGVVTYEQYF
TRBV10-3	TRBD2	TRBJ2-1	.	TGTGCCACCGTAACTAGCGGGGGATTCATCAATGAGCAGTTCTTC	CATVTSGGFINEQFF
TRBV5-4	.	TRBJ1-2	.	TGTGCCAGCAGCATAGACAGTAACTATGGCTACACCTTC	CASSIDSNYGYTF
TRBV29-1	TRBD1	TRBJ2-1	.	TGCAGCGTACAGGGGAGTCGGCAGGGCTCCTACAATGAGCAGTTCTTC	CSVQGSRQGSYNEQFF
TRBV5-1	.	TRBJ2-2	.	TGCGCCAGCAGCTTAGAGAGCCCCTCGGGTCCCGGGGAGCTGTTTTTT	CASSLESPSGPGELFF
TRBV5-1	.	TRBJ1-1	.	TGCGCCAGCAGCGACGTGGGGGGGATTAACGGGGACATGAACACTGAAGCTTTCTTT	CASSDVGGINGDMNTEAFF
TRBV4-1	TRBD2	TRBJ2-7	once	TGCGCCAGCAGCCAAGATCCCGCGGGAGGCGGCGGGGCTTACGAGCAGTACTTC	CASSQDPAGGGGAYEQYF
TRBV9	.	TRBJ2-7	.	TGTGCCAGCAGCGGCTCTAGCTCAGGGGCTGCGTACTTC	CASSGSSSGAAYF
TRBV12-5	TRBD1	TRBJ1-2	.	TGTGCTAGTGGTTTGCTTCCGGGACAGTATGGCTACACCTTC	CASGLLPGQYGYTF
TRBV9	.	TRBJ1-3	.	TGTGCCAGCAGCGTCGAGGGCAGCGCTGGAAACACCATATATTTT	CASSVEGSAGNTIYF
TRBV14	.	TRBJ1-1	.	TGTGCCAGCAGCCCCGCTTTTGTCGGCACTGAAGCTTTCTTT	CASSPAFVGTEAFF
TRBV12-5	TRBD1	TRBJ1-2	.	TGTGCTAGTGGTTCTGGTACGGGACAGGGGAACTATGGCTACACCTTC	CASGSGTGQGNYGYTF
TRBV5-1	TRBD1	TRBJ2-5	.	TGCGCCAGCAGCTCGCCCGGGACAGCTGAGGGGACCCAGTACTTC	CASSSPGTAEGTQYF
TRBV9	TRBD1	TRBJ1-5	.	TGTGCCAGCAGCCCGGGACAGGGCATCAATCAGCCCCAGCATTTT	CASSPGQGINQPQHF
TRBV5-1	TRBD1	TRBJ1-1	few	TGCGCCAGCAGCCCAGGGACAGTCGCGCACACTGAAGCTTTCTTT	CASSPGTVAHTEAFF
TRBV18	.	TRBJ1-1	.	TGTGCCAGCTCACCCCAATTTGGACACGTAGCTTTCTTT	CASSPQFGHVAFF
TRBV25-1	TRBD1	TRBJ2-2	.	TGTGCCAGCAGTGACGACAGGGGGTACGGGGAGCTGTTTTTT	CASSDDRGYGELFF
TRBV2	TRBD2	TRBJ2-7	once	TGTGCCAGCAGTCAACTAGCGGGAAACGAGCAGTACTTC	CASSQLAGNEQYF
TRBV7-6	TRBD2	TRBJ2-1	.	TGTGCCAGCAGCTTAGTAGCGGGAGGGACCAATGAGCAGTTCTTC	CASSLVAGGTNEQFF
TRBV4-1	.	TRBJ1-5	.	TGCGCCAGCAGCCAAGAAGGCGGTTACAATCAGCCCCAGCATTTT	CASSQEGGYNQPQHF
TRBV2	TRBD1	TRBJ2-7	.	TGTGCCACCCAGGGGGCGAGATTCTCCGGCTACGAGCAGTACTTC	CATQGARFSGYEQYF
TRBV27	TRBD1	TRBJ2-7	.	TGTGCCAGCGGGACAGGGTACTACGAGCAGTACTTC	CASGTGYYEQYF
TRBV27	TRBD1	TRBJ1-2	.	TGTGCCAGCAGTCTTCTGGACAGGGTTGACTACACCTTC	CASSLLDRVDYTF
TRBV5-1	.	TRBJ2-2	.	TGCGCCAGCAGCTTGAATGCGGCCCCCGCCGGGGAGCTGTTTTTT	CASSLNAAPAGELFF
TRBV16	.	TRBJ1-5	.	TGTGCCAGCAGCCTTTCAACTAGCCGGCCCCAGCATTTT	CASSLSTSRPQHF
TRBV5-4	TRBD2	TRBJ2-3	.	TGTGCCAGCAGCACCCGACTAGCGGGTAGCACAGATACGCAGTATTTT	CASSTRLAGSTDTQYF
TRBV7-3	.	TRBJ2-2	.	TGTGCCAGCAGCTTAATCGGCGGGGAGCTGTTTTTT	CASSLIGGELFF
TRBV19	.	TRBJ2-7	.	TGTGCCAGTAGTAGGGTGGAGCCGGCCTACGAGCAGTACTTC	CASSRVEPAYEQYF
TRBV5-6	TRBD1	TRBJ2-2	.	TGTGCCAGCAGCTTCCTGGACAGGGACACCGGGGAGCTGTTTTTT	CASSFLDRDTGELFF
TRBV6-5	.	TRBJ2-5	once	TGTGCCAGCAGGGGCGTCTCGAGCCACGGCGAGACCCAGTACTTC	CASRGVSSHGETQYF
TRBV14	.	TRBJ1-3	.	TGTGCCAGCAGCCAACAGGGACTGAACTCTGGAAACACCATATATTTT	CASSQQGLNSGNTIYF
TRBV4-1	TRBD1	TRBJ2-7	.	TGCGCCAGCAGCCAAGACTCGATGACAGGGCCCTACGAGCAGTACTTC	CASSQDSMTGPYEQYF
TRBV7-9	.	TRBJ2-7	.	TGTGCCAGCAGCTTAGGGGGGCTCCTCTACGAGCAGTACTTC	CASSLGGLLYEQYF
TRBV23-1	.	TRBJ2-3	.	TGCGCCAGCAGTCAATCTGCGGAGGCCGGCACAGATACGCAGTATTTT	CASSQSAEAGTDTQYF
TRBV7-9	.	TRBJ1-6	.	TGTGCCAGCAGCTTTATAGGACTCTCCTATAATTCACCCCTCCACTTT	CASSFIGLSYNSPLHF
TRBV11-3	TRBD2	TRBJ2-1	.	TGTGCCAGCAGCTTAAGGACTAGCGGGAACGAGCAGTTCTTC	CASSLRTSGNEQFF
TRBV9	.	TRBJ1-2	.	TGTGCCAGCAGTGGTGAAACCGGAGGGGGGGCGCCTACCATCTATGGCTACACCTTC	CASSGETGGGAPTIYGYTF
TRBV7-8	TRBD1	TRBJ2-1	.	TGTGCCAGCAGCTTAACGGGACAGGGCAATGAGCAGTTCTTC	CASSLTGQGNEQFF
TRBV14	.	TRBJ2-7	.	TGTGCCAGCAGCCCTCACGATGGCCCCTACGAGCAGTACTTC	CASSPHDGPYEQYF
TRBV29-1	.	TRBJ2-3	.	TGCAGCGTCGGGCGGGGCTCAGATACGCAGTATTTT	CSVGRGSDTQYF
TRBV6-5	.	TRBJ2-1	.	TGTGCCAGCAGTTCGCCCACCTGGGGGCGGAATGAGCAGTTCTTC	CASSSPTWGRNEQFF
TRBV6-5	.	TRBJ2-7	.	TGTGCCAGCAGCCCAGTCAGGCTATCGGCGCGCGAGCAGTACTTC	CASSPVRLSAREQYF
TRBV19	TRBD1	TRBJ1-2	.	TGTGCCAGTAGGCCCCGGACAGGTGCCTATGGCTACACCTTC	CASRPRTGAYGYTF
TRBV10-3	.	TRBJ1-4	once	TGTGCCATCAGTGAAGGGGGTGCAACTAATGAAAAACTGTTTTTT	CAISEGGATNEKLFF